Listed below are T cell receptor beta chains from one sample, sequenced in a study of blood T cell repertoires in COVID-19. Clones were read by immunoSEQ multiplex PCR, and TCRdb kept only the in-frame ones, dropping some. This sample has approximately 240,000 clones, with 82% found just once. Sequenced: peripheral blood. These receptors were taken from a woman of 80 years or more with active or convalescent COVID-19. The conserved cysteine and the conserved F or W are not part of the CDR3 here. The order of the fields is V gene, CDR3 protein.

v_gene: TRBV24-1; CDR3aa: ATSDSRSNTGELF
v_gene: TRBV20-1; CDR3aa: SASKAGPKETQY
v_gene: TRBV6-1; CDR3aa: ASSEAGVNTQY
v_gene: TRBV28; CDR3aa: ASSLFGTATSTDTQY
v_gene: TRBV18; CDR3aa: ASSPNYQGRDTIY
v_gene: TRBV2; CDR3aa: ASSERGLSSYEQY
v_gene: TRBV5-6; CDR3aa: ASSGWGPLMNTEAF
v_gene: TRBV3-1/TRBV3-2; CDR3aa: ASCGSGYNEQF
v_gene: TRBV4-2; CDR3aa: ASSRDRGDTQY
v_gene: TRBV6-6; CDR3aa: ASSYGRGGGWTEAF
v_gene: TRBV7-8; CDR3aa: ASSLVAGKLMNSPLH
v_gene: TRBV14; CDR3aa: ASSPPGQAYEQY
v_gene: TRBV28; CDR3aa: ASRASPGQGDEQY
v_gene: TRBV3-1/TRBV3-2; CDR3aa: ASSQGGGAQY
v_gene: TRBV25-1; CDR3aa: ASSFTGGSNGYT
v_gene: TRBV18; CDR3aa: ASSPAVLSGANVLT
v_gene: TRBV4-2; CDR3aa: ASSQDPASGPPYNEQF
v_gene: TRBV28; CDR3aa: ASSLTSTSIDEQF
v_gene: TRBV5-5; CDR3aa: ASSLYPKGAGIDTQY
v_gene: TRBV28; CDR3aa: ASTSSREQF
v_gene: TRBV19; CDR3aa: ASINVGTDGYT
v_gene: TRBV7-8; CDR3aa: ASSLGTGPGNTIY
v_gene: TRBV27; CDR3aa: ASRKSGQGYGYT